What follows describes a single TCR beta chain. The sample originates from a study of blood T cell repertoires in COVID-19. The V gene lost 3 bases and the J gene lost 5 bases, with 10 bases spanning the gap. Per germline, CDR1 SEHNR and CDR2 FQNEAQ (reference sequence). CDR3 length: 13 residues. Libraries were prepared by immunoSEQ multiplex PCR; TCRdb keeps only in-frame clonotypes and omits some of them. The sample holds under 250,000 clones, around 87% seen once. The specimen was peripheral blood. The chain is built from TRBV7-9 and TRBJ1-1; no firm D call. The sequence was collected from a woman in her 70s with active or convalescent COVID-19. CDR3 sequence (DNA): TGTGCCAGCAGCTTCCTATCGGGTACTGAAGCTTTCTTT. Amino acid sequence: CASSFLSGTEAFF.